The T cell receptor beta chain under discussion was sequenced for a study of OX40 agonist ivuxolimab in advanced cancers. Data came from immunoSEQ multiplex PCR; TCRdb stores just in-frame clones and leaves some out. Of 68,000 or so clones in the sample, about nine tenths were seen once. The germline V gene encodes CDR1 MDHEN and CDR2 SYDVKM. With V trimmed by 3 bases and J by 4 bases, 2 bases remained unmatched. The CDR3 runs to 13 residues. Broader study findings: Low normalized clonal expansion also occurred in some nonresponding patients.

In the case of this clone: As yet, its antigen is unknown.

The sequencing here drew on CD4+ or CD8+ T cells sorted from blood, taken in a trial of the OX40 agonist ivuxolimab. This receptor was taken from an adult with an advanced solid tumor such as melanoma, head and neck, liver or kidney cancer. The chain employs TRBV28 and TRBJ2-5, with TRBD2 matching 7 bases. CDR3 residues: CASSFPGGETQYF. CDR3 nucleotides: TGTGCCAGCAGTTTCCCGGGAGGAGAGACCCAGTACTTC.